These T cell receptor beta chains were read from a single sample in a study of shared clonotypes between healthy human individuals. Assay: immunoSEQ multiplex PCR; the TCRdb copy retains only in-frame clones and omits some. Of over 1.4 million clones in the sample, around 95% were seen once. The sequenced sample consisted of naive CD4+ T cells sorted from blood. Every receptor here comes from a man under 40 in good health. CDR3s include the opening cysteine and the closing phenylalanine or tryptophan. A D gene is named only where the DNA matches it firmly. Part of the rows lack a size; the others show once, few, many or a class for expanded clones.

J: TRBJ2-2; V: TRBV5-4; size: -; D: TRBD2; CDR3: CASSLGLAGGGAGELFF; DNA: TGTGCCAGCAGCCTGGGACTAGCGGGAGGCGGGGCCGGGGAGCTGTTTTTT
J: TRBJ2-7; V: TRBV7-2; size: -; D: -; CDR3: CASSLLFGYEQYF; DNA: TGTGCCAGCAGCTTATTATTCGGCTACGAGCAGTACTTC
J: TRBJ2-3; V: TRBV2; size: -; D: -; CDR3: CASSWTVTSTDTQYF; DNA: TGTGCCAGCAGTTGGACCGTGACTAGCACAGATACGCAGTATTTT
J: TRBJ2-3; V: TRBV5-4; size: -; D: TRBD2; CDR3: CASTTRTSGTDTQYF; DNA: TGTGCCAGCACCACCCGGACTAGCGGCACAGATACGCAGTATTTT
J: TRBJ2-1; V: TRBV5-4; size: -; D: TRBD2; CDR3: CASSSGTSGRLNEQFF; DNA: TGTGCCAGCAGCTCCGGGACTAGCGGGAGGCTAAATGAGCAGTTCTTC
J: TRBJ2-6; V: TRBV19; size: -; D: -; CDR3: CASSSSDARGANVLTF; DNA: TGTGCCAGTAGCTCCTCGGATGCGCGTGGGGCCAACGTCCTGACTTTC
J: TRBJ1-3; V: TRBV6-5; size: -; D: -; CDR3: CASSQRPTSGNTIYF; DNA: TGTGCCAGCAGTCAAAGACCGACCTCTGGAAACACCATATATTTT
J: TRBJ2-5; V: TRBV9; size: -; D: TRBD2; CDR3: CASSVAMSSGLETQYF; DNA: TGTGCCAGCAGCGTAGCTATGTCTAGCGGGCTAGAGACCCAGTACTTC
J: TRBJ2-3; V: TRBV6-4; size: -; D: -; CDR3: CASSEETGSGDTQYF; DNA: TGTGCCAGCAGTGAGGAAACAGGGTCTGGGGATACGCAGTATTTT
J: TRBJ1-1; V: TRBV7-2; size: -; D: -; CDR3: CASSPGDENTEAFF; DNA: TGTGCCAGCAGCCCAGGGGATGAGAACACTGAAGCTTTCTTT
J: TRBJ2-3; V: TRBV5-6; size: -; D: -; CDR3: CASSLTTPSADTQYF; DNA: TGTGCCAGCAGCTTGACTACCCCCTCCGCAGATACGCAGTATTTT
J: TRBJ2-3; V: TRBV6-1; size: -; D: TRBD2; CDR3: CASRAIAGPDTQYF; DNA: TGTGCCAGCAGGGCAATAGCGGGACCAGATACGCAGTATTTT
J: TRBJ1-5; V: TRBV19; size: -; D: -; CDR3: CASSLGGDQPQHF; DNA: TGTGCCAGTAGTCTGGGAGGGGATCAGCCCCAGCATTTT
J: TRBJ2-7; V: TRBV2; size: few; D: -; CDR3: CASSSYEQYF; DNA: TGTGCCAGCAGTTCCTACGAGCAGTACTTC
J: TRBJ2-1; V: TRBV28; size: -; D: -; CDR3: CASSPGIRSYNEQFF; DNA: TGTGCCAGCAGCCCAGGGATTCGATCCTACAATGAGCAGTTCTTC
J: TRBJ1-1; V: TRBV6-5; size: -; D: -; CDR3: CASTTPGVTEAFF; DNA: TGTGCCAGCACCACTCCAGGGGTGACTGAAGCTTTCTTT
J: TRBJ2-1; V: TRBV18; size: -; D: -; CDR3: CASSPTTAGLYNEQFF; DNA: TGTGCCAGCTCACCGACGACAGCGGGCCTCTACAATGAGCAGTTCTTC
J: TRBJ2-7; V: TRBV11-2; size: -; D: TRBD2; CDR3: CASSAPLGLADDYEQYF; DNA: TGTGCCAGCAGCGCTCCCCTTGGACTAGCGGACGACTACGAGCAGTACTTC
J: TRBJ1-5; V: TRBV28; size: -; D: -; CDR3: CASSLTPGSNQPQHF; DNA: TGTGCCAGCAGTTTAACCCCGGGGAGCAATCAGCCCCAGCATTTT
J: TRBJ2-1; V: TRBV5-6; size: -; D: -; CDR3: CASSFGPGYNEQFF; DNA: TGTGCCAGCAGCTTTGGGCCAGGATACAATGAGCAGTTCTTC
J: TRBJ1-2; V: TRBV18; size: -; D: TRBD1; CDR3: CASSPTRDRGFRKTF; DNA: TGTGCCAGCTCACCAACCCGGGACAGGGGCTTCCGGAAGACCTTC
J: TRBJ1-2; V: TRBV7-2; size: -; D: TRBD1; CDR3: CASSFAGQGLYGYTF; DNA: TGTGCCAGCAGCTTTGCGGGACAGGGTTTATATGGCTACACCTTC
J: TRBJ2-1; V: TRBV5-1; size: once; D: -; CDR3: CASSLGGYNEQFF; DNA: TGCGCCAGCAGTCTTGGAGGGTACAATGAGCAGTTCTTC
J: TRBJ1-2; V: TRBV6-5; size: -; D: TRBD1; CDR3: CASRRQGGPNYGYTF; DNA: TGTGCCAGCAGGCGACAGGGGGGGCCAAACTATGGCTACACCTTC
J: TRBJ2-3; V: TRBV28; size: -; D: TRBD1; CDR3: CASSLPLYWTGYTDTQYF; DNA: TGTGCCAGCAGTTTACCCCTATACTGGACAGGTTACACAGATACGCAGTATTTT
J: TRBJ1-3; V: TRBV7-9; size: -; D: -; CDR3: CASSLSTGKGNTIYF; DNA: TGTGCCAGCAGCTTATCTACAGGGAAGGGAAACACCATATATTTT
J: TRBJ1-5; V: TRBV30; size: -; D: -; CDR3: CAWSVLLNQPQHF; DNA: TGTGCCTGGAGTGTACTCCTCAATCAGCCCCAGCATTTT
J: TRBJ2-1; V: TRBV9; size: -; D: TRBD2; CDR3: CASSVTNGAGAYNEQFF; DNA: TGTGCCAGCAGCGTAACGAATGGTGCGGGGGCCTACAATGAGCAGTTCTTC
J: TRBJ2-7; V: TRBV5-1; size: -; D: -; CDR3: CASSSANFGNEQYF; DNA: TGCGCCAGCAGCTCCGCGAACTTCGGGAACGAGCAGTACTTC
J: TRBJ2-1; V: TRBV7-3; size: once; D: -; CDR3: CASSFSGSSYNEQFF; DNA: TGTGCCAGCAGCTTTAGCGGAAGCTCCTACAATGAGCAGTTCTTC
J: TRBJ2-2; V: TRBV2; size: -; D: -; CDR3: CASTKRQGPYANTGELFF; DNA: TGTGCCAGCACCAAAAGGCAGGGACCCTACGCGAACACCGGGGAGCTGTTTTTT
J: TRBJ2-3; V: TRBV28; size: -; D: TRBD2; CDR3: CASSVTSGRSTDTQYF; DNA: TGTGCCAGCAGTGTGACTAGCGGTAGGAGCACAGATACGCAGTATTTT
J: TRBJ2-5; V: TRBV7-9; size: -; D: -; CDR3: CASSLRGFEETQYF; DNA: TGTGCCAGCAGCTTAAGGGGGTTCGAAGAGACCCAGTACTTC
J: TRBJ2-5; V: TRBV5-4; size: once; D: TRBD1; CDR3: CASSSLTGANQETQYF; DNA: TGTGCCAGCAGCTCCCTGACAGGGGCTAACCAAGAGACCCAGTACTTC
J: TRBJ2-1; V: TRBV10-3; size: -; D: -; CDR3: CAISVSWPGSGEQFF; DNA: TGTGCCATCAGTGTATCCTGGCCGGGTTCAGGTGAGCAGTTCTTC
J: TRBJ2-5; V: TRBV5-5; size: once; D: -; CDR3: CAAAEGWGETQYF; DNA: TGTGCCGCCGCGGAGGGATGGGGGGAGACCCAGTACTTC
J: TRBJ2-7; V: TRBV5-4; size: -; D: TRBD2; CDR3: CASSLPTSGSYEQYF; DNA: TGTGCCAGCAGCTTACCGACTAGCGGGAGTTACGAGCAGTACTTC
J: TRBJ2-1; V: TRBV20-1; size: -; D: -; CDR3: CSASRGNEQFF; DNA: TGCAGTGCTTCGCGAGGGAATGAGCAGTTCTTC
J: TRBJ2-7; V: TRBV5-1; size: -; D: TRBD1; CDR3: CASSLTTGGSYEQYF; DNA: TGCGCCAGCAGCTTAACGACAGGGGGCTCCTACGAGCAGTACTTC
J: TRBJ2-7; V: TRBV19; size: -; D: TRBD2; CDR3: CASTTSGPSYEQYF; DNA: TGTGCCAGCACGACTAGCGGGCCCTCCTACGAGCAGTACTTC
J: TRBJ2-1; V: TRBV5-1; size: -; D: -; CDR3: CASSLPGDEQFF; DNA: TGCGCCAGCAGCTTGCCGGGAGATGAGCAGTTCTTC
J: TRBJ2-3; V: TRBV30; size: -; D: TRBD2; CDR3: CASGSAGGGTDTQYF; DNA: TGTGCTTCCGGTTCGGCGGGAGGGGGGACAGATACGCAGTATTTT
J: TRBJ1-3; V: TRBV7-9; size: -; D: TRBD1; CDR3: CASSFSRPGQTGNTIYF; DNA: TGTGCCAGCAGCTTCTCGAGACCGGGACAGACTGGAAACACCATATATTTT
J: TRBJ2-3; V: TRBV5-1; size: -; D: TRBD2; CDR3: CASSLLAGGSTSTDTQYF; DNA: TGCGCCAGCAGCTTGCTAGCGGGAGGGTCCACTAGCACAGATACGCAGTATTTT
J: TRBJ1-5; V: TRBV19; size: -; D: -; CDR3: CASSIRQVNQPQHF; DNA: TGTGCCAGTAGTATCAGGCAGGTCAATCAGCCCCAGCATTTT
J: TRBJ2-2; V: TRBV11-2; size: once; D: TRBD2; CDR3: CASTPLAGGLKDTGELFF; DNA: TGTGCCAGCACCCCACTAGCGGGAGGGCTTAAGGACACCGGGGAGCTGTTTTTT
J: TRBJ2-5; V: TRBV27; size: -; D: -; CDR3: CASSLRGHETQYF; DNA: TGTGCCAGCAGTTTAAGAGGGCACGAGACCCAGTACTTC
J: TRBJ1-2; V: TRBV9; size: -; D: TRBD1; CDR3: CASSARQGGGGYTF; DNA: TGTGCCAGCAGCGCACGACAGGGAGGAGGTGGCTACACCTTC
J: TRBJ1-1; V: TRBV29-1; size: -; D: TRBD1; CDR3: CSVAAGGTTEAFF; DNA: TGCAGCGTTGCTGCAGGGGGCACGACTGAAGCTTTCTTT
J: TRBJ2-5; V: TRBV5-4; size: -; D: TRBD2; CDR3: CASSLGGFTSAKETQYF; DNA: TGTGCCAGCAGCTTGGGGGGTTTTACTAGCGCTAAAGAGACCCAGTACTTC